This T cell receptor beta chain was recovered during a study of glioma-infiltrating T cells. Broader study findings: Gliomas, especially low-grade, showed above-expected tissue-blood divergence; non-neoplastic patients showed below.

This clonotype was counted at least ten times. The antigen is unknown. The CDR3 has 13 residues. Germline loops: CDR1 MNHNS, CDR2 SASEGT. The ends were cut back, 6 bases at V and 4 bases at J, with 10 bases in the middle. The iRepertoire nested amplicon-rescue multiplex PCR amplified TCR alpha and beta CDR3s from RNA. In TCRdb, the multiplex PCR reads were re-called with MiXCR into one record per CDR3 protein. The table records some 99,000 distinct CDR3 sequences, about 25% of them present only once. The sample comprised glioma tissue, nonneoplastic brain tissue, or PBMCs (not recorded which). This sequence was found in a human donor with low-grade glioma or glioblastoma, undergoing nonglioma brain surgery, or in good health (not recorded which). The chain links TRBV6-1 to TRBJ1-5, with no clear D. In nucleotides, the CDR3 is TGTGCCAGCAGACTGGACGGGAATCAGCCCCAGCATTTT. It specifies CASRLDGNQPQHF.